The rows below give T cell receptor beta chains drawn from one sample of a study of cytomegalovirus exposure and HLA in healthy donors. Libraries were prepared by immunoSEQ multiplex PCR; TCRdb keeps only in-frame clonotypes and omits some of them. Of about 130,000 clones in the sample, roughly 10% were seen once. Sequenced input: PBMCs. These receptors all stem from a woman under 30 in good health and CMV-seropositive. Each CDR3 is given with its conserved first and last residue. The D gene is left open where the match is weak. A row's size may be missing; if present it is once, few, many or a size class.

j_gene: TRBJ1-5
abundance: few
v_gene: TRBV29-1
d_gene: .
CDR3aa: CSVEDQRQGGQPQHF
CDR3nt: TGCAGCGTTGAAGATCAAAGGCAGGGAGGACAGCCCCAGCATTTT

j_gene: TRBJ1-3
abundance: .
v_gene: TRBV5-1
d_gene: TRBD1
CDR3aa: CASSPRTGFVSGNTIYF
CDR3nt: TGCGCCAGCAGCCCTCGGACAGGTTTCGTCTCTGGAAACACCATATATTTT

j_gene: TRBJ2-3
abundance: .
v_gene: TRBV9
d_gene: TRBD2
CDR3aa: CASSVGAGGADTQYF
CDR3nt: TGTGCCAGCAGCGTAGGAGCGGGAGGAGCAGATACGCAGTATTTT

j_gene: TRBJ1-5
abundance: few
v_gene: TRBV4-1
d_gene: TRBD1
CDR3aa: CASSQEGQGGGQPQHF
CDR3nt: TGCGCCAGCAGCCAAGAAGGACAGGGCGGCGGTCAGCCCCAGCATTTT

j_gene: TRBJ2-1
abundance: few
v_gene: TRBV29-1
d_gene: TRBD2
CDR3aa: CSVGTSGSLNEQFF
CDR3nt: TGCAGCGTGGGGACTAGCGGGAGTTTAAATGAGCAGTTCTTC

j_gene: TRBJ1-2
abundance: .
v_gene: TRBV28
d_gene: TRBD1
CDR3aa: CASSLPTGTYTF
CDR3nt: TGTGCCAGCAGTCTCCCGACAGGGACCTACACCTTC

j_gene: TRBJ2-7
abundance: few
v_gene: TRBV28
d_gene: TRBD1
CDR3aa: CASSPDRVNEQYF
CDR3nt: TGTGCCAGCAGTCCTGACAGGGTCAACGAGCAGTACTTC

j_gene: TRBJ2-1
abundance: many
v_gene: TRBV6-1
d_gene: .
CDR3aa: CASSEIAGSYNEQFF
CDR3nt: TGTGCCAGCAGTGAAATCGCAGGCTCCTACAATGAGCAGTTCTTC

j_gene: TRBJ1-5
abundance: .
v_gene: TRBV6-1
d_gene: .
CDR3aa: CASSGSYSNQPQHF
CDR3nt: TGTGCCAGCAGTGGGAGCTATAGCAATCAGCCCCAGCATTTT

j_gene: TRBJ2-7
abundance: few
v_gene: TRBV11-3
d_gene: TRBD1
CDR3aa: CASSLDSGQASEQYF
CDR3nt: TGTGCCAGCAGCTTAGACTCTGGACAGGCTAGCGAGCAGTACTTC

j_gene: TRBJ2-7
abundance: .
v_gene: TRBV18
d_gene: .
CDR3aa: CASSPFATGGYEQYF
CDR3nt: TGTGCCAGCTCACCTTTCGCCACAGGCGGCTACGAGCAGTACTTC

j_gene: TRBJ1-3
abundance: few
v_gene: TRBV19
d_gene: .
CDR3aa: CASSAETSSGNTIYF
CDR3nt: TGTGCCAGTAGTGCCGAAACCAGCTCTGGAAACACCATATATTTT

j_gene: TRBJ2-5
abundance: .
v_gene: TRBV29-1
d_gene: TRBD1
CDR3aa: CSVGDRVRQETQYF
CDR3nt: TGCAGCGTTGGGGACAGGGTACGCCAAGAGACCCAGTACTTC

j_gene: TRBJ2-7
abundance: few
v_gene: TRBV11-2
d_gene: .
CDR3aa: CASSLMRSTYEQYF
CDR3nt: TGTGCCAGCAGCTTGATGAGGTCAACCTACGAGCAGTACTTC

j_gene: TRBJ1-5
abundance: many
v_gene: TRBV30
d_gene: .
CDR3aa: CAWDIPNQPQHF
CDR3nt: TGTGCCTGGGACATACCGAATCAGCCCCAGCATTTT

j_gene: TRBJ2-3
abundance: few
v_gene: TRBV6-4
d_gene: .
CDR3aa: CATATGEVDTQYF
CDR3nt: TGTGCCACCGCCACGGGAGAAGTAGATACGCAGTATTTT

j_gene: TRBJ2-2
abundance: few
v_gene: TRBV10-1
d_gene: .
CDR3aa: CASSESRGSRNHGELFF
CDR3nt: TGCGCCAGCAGTGAGTCAAGGGGGAGTAGAAATCACGGGGAGCTGTTTTTT

j_gene: TRBJ2-7
abundance: .
v_gene: TRBV6-1
d_gene: .
CDR3aa: CASSEGAEYEQYF
CDR3nt: TGTGCCAGCAGTGAAGGGGCAGAGTACGAGCAGTACTTC

j_gene: TRBJ2-3
abundance: few
v_gene: TRBV30
d_gene: TRBD1
CDR3aa: CAWSIGQVADTQYF
CDR3nt: TGTGCCTGGAGTATCGGACAGGTAGCAGATACGCAGTATTTT

j_gene: TRBJ2-3
abundance: .
v_gene: TRBV15
d_gene: .
CDR3aa: CATSNPTSDAQYF
CDR3nt: TGTGCCACCAGCAATCCGACTAGTGATGCGCAGTATTTT

j_gene: TRBJ2-3
abundance: .
v_gene: TRBV7-2
d_gene: TRBD1
CDR3aa: CASSYRQGATQYF
CDR3nt: TGTGCCAGCAGCTACCGACAGGGGGCGACGCAGTATTTT

j_gene: TRBJ2-1
abundance: .
v_gene: TRBV7-6
d_gene: TRBD2
CDR3aa: CASSLTSGVYNEQFF
CDR3nt: TGTGCCAGCAGCCTGACTAGCGGAGTTTACAATGAGCAGTTCTTC

j_gene: TRBJ1-1
abundance: few
v_gene: TRBV18
d_gene: TRBD1
CDR3aa: CASSQVGGTNTEAFF
CDR3nt: TGTGCCAGCTCACAGGTAGGGGGCACGAACACTGAAGCTTTCTTT

j_gene: TRBJ2-1
abundance: .
v_gene: TRBV6-4
d_gene: .
CDR3aa: CASSAFSSNHEQFF
CDR3nt: TGTGCCAGCAGTGCCTTTTCGAGTAATCATGAGCAGTTCTTC

j_gene: TRBJ2-3
abundance: few
v_gene: TRBV11-3
d_gene: .
CDR3aa: CASSLVLTGFTDTQYF
CDR3nt: TGTGCCAGCAGCTTAGTGTTAACGGGGTTCACAGATACGCAGTATTTT

j_gene: TRBJ2-1
abundance: .
v_gene: TRBV5-6
d_gene: .
CDR3aa: CASSLQRYYNEQFF
CDR3nt: TGTGCCAGCAGCTTGCAGCGCTACTACAATGAGCAGTTCTTC

j_gene: TRBJ2-7
abundance: .
v_gene: TRBV27
d_gene: TRBD2
CDR3aa: CASSSGTRLAEQYF
CDR3nt: TGTGCCAGCAGTTCCGGGACTAGATTGGCCGAGCAGTACTTC

j_gene: TRBJ1-2
abundance: .
v_gene: TRBV7-9
d_gene: .
CDR3aa: CASSFGEYGYTF
CDR3nt: TGTGCCAGCAGCTTTGGGGAGTATGGCTACACCTTC

j_gene: TRBJ2-1
abundance: few
v_gene: TRBV27
d_gene: TRBD2
CDR3aa: CASKVAGYNEQFF
CDR3nt: TGTGCCAGCAAGGTAGCGGGATACAATGAGCAGTTCTTC

j_gene: TRBJ2-7
abundance: .
v_gene: TRBV6-6
d_gene: TRBD1
CDR3aa: CASTYNRGNEQYF
CDR3nt: TGTGCCAGCACTTATAACAGGGGGAACGAGCAGTACTTC

j_gene: TRBJ2-1
abundance: few
v_gene: TRBV7-9
d_gene: .
CDR3aa: CASSLRDFNEQFF
CDR3nt: TGTGCCAGCAGCCTCCGGGACTTCAATGAGCAGTTCTTC

j_gene: TRBJ2-2
abundance: few
v_gene: TRBV19
d_gene: .
CDR3aa: CASSIGGGGTLNTGELFF
CDR3nt: TGTGCCAGTAGTATAGGGGGGGGCGGGACACTTAACACCGGGGAGCTGTTTTTT

j_gene: TRBJ1-1
abundance: few
v_gene: TRBV7-9
d_gene: TRBD1
CDR3aa: CASSASTLTGLEAFF
CDR3nt: TGTGCCAGCAGCGCGTCGACCTTGACAGGGCTTGAAGCTTTCTTT

j_gene: TRBJ1-1
abundance: few
v_gene: TRBV28
d_gene: .
CDR3aa: CASSLLDMNTEAFF
CDR3nt: TGTGCCAGCAGTTTATTGGACATGAACACTGAAGCTTTCTTT

j_gene: TRBJ2-7
abundance: .
v_gene: TRBV19
d_gene: TRBD1
CDR3aa: CASSNPGQGPGQYF
CDR3nt: TGTGCCAGTAGTAACCCGGGACAGGGCCCCGGGCAGTACTTC

j_gene: TRBJ2-3
abundance: few
v_gene: TRBV29-1
d_gene: .
CDR3aa: CSVEEGNTDTQYF
CDR3nt: TGCAGCGTTGAGGAGGGCAACACAGATACGCAGTATTTT

j_gene: TRBJ1-2
abundance: few
v_gene: TRBV25-1
d_gene: .
CDR3aa: CASMGGSGYTF
CDR3nt: TGTGCCAGCATGGGGGGGTCTGGCTACACCTTC

j_gene: TRBJ2-5
abundance: .
v_gene: TRBV7-8
d_gene: TRBD1
CDR3aa: CASRKQGLRETQYF
CDR3nt: TGTGCCAGCAGGAAACAGGGGCTGAGAGAGACCCAGTACTTC

j_gene: TRBJ1-5
abundance: .
v_gene: TRBV19
d_gene: .
CDR3aa: CASSIISGLSNQPQHF
CDR3nt: TGTGCCAGTAGTATAATTTCAGGGTTAAGCAATCAGCCCCAGCATTTT

j_gene: TRBJ2-1
abundance: few
v_gene: TRBV7-9
d_gene: TRBD2
CDR3aa: CASSWTSYNEQFF
CDR3nt: TGTGCCAGCAGCTGGACTAGCTACAATGAGCAGTTCTTC

j_gene: TRBJ2-3
abundance: few
v_gene: TRBV5-1
d_gene: TRBD2
CDR3aa: CASSLAGTSGRDTQYF
CDR3nt: TGCGCCAGCAGCCTAGCCGGGACTAGCGGGAGAGATACGCAGTATTTT

j_gene: TRBJ2-1
abundance: .
v_gene: TRBV30
d_gene: TRBD1
CDR3aa: CAWSGDRGRYNEQFF
CDR3nt: TGTGCCTGGAGCGGGGACAGGGGCCGCTACAATGAGCAGTTCTTC

j_gene: TRBJ2-5
abundance: .
v_gene: TRBV2
d_gene: .
CDR3aa: CASMHEFPQETQYF
CDR3nt: TGTGCCAGCATGCACGAGTTCCCCCAAGAGACCCAGTACTTC

j_gene: TRBJ1-5
abundance: .
v_gene: TRBV30
d_gene: TRBD1
CDR3aa: CAWQTGEFSQPQHF
CDR3nt: TGTGCCTGGCAAACAGGGGAGTTCAGTCAGCCCCAGCATTTT

j_gene: TRBJ2-5
abundance: .
v_gene: TRBV14
d_gene: .
CDR3aa: CASSQALGEGTGETQYF
CDR3nt: TGTGCCAGCAGCCAAGCTCTTGGAGAGGGAACAGGGGAGACCCAGTACTTC

j_gene: TRBJ2-3
abundance: few
v_gene: TRBV4-1
d_gene: TRBD1
CDR3aa: CASSQAAIRQGGRITDTQYF
CDR3nt: TGCGCCAGCAGCCAAGCCGCGATAAGACAGGGGGGGAGAATCACAGATACGCAGTATTTT

j_gene: TRBJ2-3
abundance: .
v_gene: TRBV7-9
d_gene: .
CDR3aa: CASSLRLDRNTQYF
CDR3nt: TGTGCCAGCAGCCTACGATTGGACAGAAATACGCAGTATTTT

j_gene: TRBJ1-5
abundance: few
v_gene: TRBV19
d_gene: .
CDR3aa: CASKAGTAGGGQPQHF
CDR3nt: TGTGCCAGTAAGGCCGGGACGGCCGGGGGGGGTCAGCCCCAGCATTTT

j_gene: TRBJ1-2
abundance: few
v_gene: TRBV5-1
d_gene: TRBD1
CDR3aa: CASTTDRDNYGYTF
CDR3nt: TGCGCCAGTACCACGGACAGGGATAACTATGGCTACACCTTC

j_gene: TRBJ2-2
abundance: .
v_gene: TRBV7-8
d_gene: TRBD2
CDR3aa: CASSPLRTSGNTGELFF
CDR3nt: TGTGCCAGCAGCCCCCTTCGGACTAGCGGAAACACCGGGGAGCTGTTTTTT

j_gene: TRBJ2-3
abundance: few
v_gene: TRBV9
d_gene: TRBD2
CDR3aa: CASSVTGTSLHF
CDR3nt: TGTGCCAGCAGCGTAACCGGGACTAGTCTTCATTTT

j_gene: TRBJ2-5
abundance: .
v_gene: TRBV27
d_gene: .
CDR3aa: CASSPFWGTLDGTQYF
CDR3nt: TGTGCCAGCAGTCCTTTCTGGGGGACACTGGATGGGACCCAGTACTTC